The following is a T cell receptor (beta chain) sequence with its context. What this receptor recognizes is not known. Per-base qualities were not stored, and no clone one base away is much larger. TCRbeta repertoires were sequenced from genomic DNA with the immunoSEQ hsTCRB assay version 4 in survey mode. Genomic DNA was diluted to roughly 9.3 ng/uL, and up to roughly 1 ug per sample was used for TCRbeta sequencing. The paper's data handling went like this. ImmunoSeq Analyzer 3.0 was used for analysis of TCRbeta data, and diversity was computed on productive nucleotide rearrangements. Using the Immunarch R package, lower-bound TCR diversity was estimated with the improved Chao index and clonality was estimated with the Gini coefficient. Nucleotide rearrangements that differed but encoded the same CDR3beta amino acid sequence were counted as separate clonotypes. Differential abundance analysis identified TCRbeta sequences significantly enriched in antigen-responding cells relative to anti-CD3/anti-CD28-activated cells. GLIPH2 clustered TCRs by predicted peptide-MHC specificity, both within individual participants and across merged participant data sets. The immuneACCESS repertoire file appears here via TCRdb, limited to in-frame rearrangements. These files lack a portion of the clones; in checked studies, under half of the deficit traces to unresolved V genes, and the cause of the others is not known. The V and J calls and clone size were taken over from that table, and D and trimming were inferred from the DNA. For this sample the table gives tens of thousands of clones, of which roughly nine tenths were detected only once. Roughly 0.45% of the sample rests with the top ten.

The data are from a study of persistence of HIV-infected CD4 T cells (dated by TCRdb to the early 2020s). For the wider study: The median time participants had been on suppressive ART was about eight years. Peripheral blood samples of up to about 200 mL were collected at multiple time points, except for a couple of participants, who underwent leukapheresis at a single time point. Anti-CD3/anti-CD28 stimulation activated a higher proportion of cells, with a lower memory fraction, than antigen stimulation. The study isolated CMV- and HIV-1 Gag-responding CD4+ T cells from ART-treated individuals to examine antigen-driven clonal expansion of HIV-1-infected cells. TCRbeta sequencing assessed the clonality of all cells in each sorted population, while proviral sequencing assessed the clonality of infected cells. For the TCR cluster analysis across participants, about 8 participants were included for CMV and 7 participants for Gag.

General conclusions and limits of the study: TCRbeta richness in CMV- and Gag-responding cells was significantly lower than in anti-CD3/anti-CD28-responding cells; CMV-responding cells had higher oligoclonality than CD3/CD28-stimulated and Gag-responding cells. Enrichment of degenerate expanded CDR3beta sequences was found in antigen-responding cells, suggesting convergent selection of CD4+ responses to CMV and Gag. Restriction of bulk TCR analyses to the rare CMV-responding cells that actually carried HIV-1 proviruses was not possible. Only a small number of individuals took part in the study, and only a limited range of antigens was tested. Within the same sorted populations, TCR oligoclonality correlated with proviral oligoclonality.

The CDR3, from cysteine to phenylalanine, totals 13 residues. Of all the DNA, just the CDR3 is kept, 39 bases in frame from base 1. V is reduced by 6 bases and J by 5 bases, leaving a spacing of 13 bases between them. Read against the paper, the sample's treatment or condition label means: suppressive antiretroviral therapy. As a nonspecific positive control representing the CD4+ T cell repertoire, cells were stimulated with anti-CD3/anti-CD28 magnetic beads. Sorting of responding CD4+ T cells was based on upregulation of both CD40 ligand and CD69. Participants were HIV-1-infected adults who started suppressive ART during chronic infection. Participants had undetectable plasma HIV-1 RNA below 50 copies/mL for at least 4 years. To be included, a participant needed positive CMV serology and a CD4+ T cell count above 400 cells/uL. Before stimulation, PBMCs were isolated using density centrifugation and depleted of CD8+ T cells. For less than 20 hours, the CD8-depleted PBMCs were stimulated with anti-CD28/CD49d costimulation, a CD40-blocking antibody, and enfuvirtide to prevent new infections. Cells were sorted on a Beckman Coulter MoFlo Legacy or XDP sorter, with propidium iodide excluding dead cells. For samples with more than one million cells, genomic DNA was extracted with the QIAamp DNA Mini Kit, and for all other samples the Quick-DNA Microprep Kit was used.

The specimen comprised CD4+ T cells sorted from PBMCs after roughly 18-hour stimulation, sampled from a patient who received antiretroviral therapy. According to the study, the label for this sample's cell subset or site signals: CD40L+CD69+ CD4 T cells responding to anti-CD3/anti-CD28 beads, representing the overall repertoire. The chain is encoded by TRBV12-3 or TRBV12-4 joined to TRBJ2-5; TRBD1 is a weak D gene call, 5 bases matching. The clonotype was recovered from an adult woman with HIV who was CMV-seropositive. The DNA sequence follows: TGTGCCAGCAGCCAGGACACTGGGGAGACCCAGTACTTC. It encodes CASSQDTGETQYF.